These 23 T cell receptor beta chains came from one sample sequenced in a study of blood T cell repertoires in COVID-19. Sequencing was performed with immunoSEQ multiplex PCR; in TCRdb, only in-frame clones are kept and a portion is missing. The sample has approximately 260,000 clones, roughly 87% seen once; the top ten hold 4% to 5%. The sample comprised peripheral blood. The receptors come from a woman between 40 and 55 years old who had recovered from COVID-19.

The chain uses TRBV7-9 and TRBJ1-2; 7 bases align to TRBD1. CDR3 length: 13 amino acids. CDR1 SEHNR and CDR2 FQNEAQ come from the germline V gene (reference sequence). The trim removed 5 bases at V and 3 bases at J, leaving 3 bases unmatched. The DNA of the CDR3 is TGTGCCAGCAGCCATACAGGGGACTATGGCTACACCTTC. Protein: CASSHTGDYGYTF.

The rearrangement links TRBV3-1 (or the pseudogene TRBV3-2) to TRBJ1-4; no clear D gene. The CDR3 has 14 amino acids. Germline V CDR1 and CDR2: LGHDT, YNNKEL (reference sequence). V was pared by 2 bases and J by 2 bases, with 6 bases between. CDR3 protein: CASSQRGTNEKLFF. The CDR3 region has the DNA TGTGCCAGCAGCCAACGCGGCACTAATGAAAAACTGTTTTTT.

The chain links TRBV10-2 to TRBJ2-5; possible D gene TRBD1, 5 bases. Germline V gene lookup returns CDR1 WSHSY and CDR2 SAAADI. Trimming cost V 6 bases and J 1 base, with 21 bases left between them. The length of the CDR3 is 17 residues. DNA for the CDR3: TGCGCCAGCAGGGAGACCTGGATCGTGACAGCCCAAGAGACCCAGTACTTC. Its protein product is CASRETWIVTAQETQYF.

The CDR3 here is CASSRQGVGEKLFF. The CDR3 coding sequence is TGTGCCAGCAGCCGACAGGGAGTCGGTGAAAAACTGTTTTTT. V usage is TRBV28 and J usage is TRBJ1-4, with TRBD1 matching over 7 bases. This CDR3 spans 14 amino acids. From germline, CDR1 is MDHEN and CDR2 SYDVKM. Trimming removed 6 bases from V and 7 bases from J; junction bases left unmatched: 8.

The J gene is TRBJ2-2, the V gene TRBV9; 11 bases map to TRBD2. The V gene end was trimmed by 4 bases and the J gene end by 2 bases; junction bases not matched to a gene: 1. From germline, CDR1 is SGDLS and CDR2 YYNGEE. This CDR3 comprises 15 residues. CDR3 sequence (DNA): TGTGCCAGCAGCCTAGCGGGGGGTAACACCGGGGAGCTGTTTTTT. As protein: CASSLAGGNTGELFF. Supplemented by reference TRBV9 and TRBJ2-2, the full variable domain reads DSGVTQTPKHLITATGQRVTLRCSPRSGDLSVYWYQQSLDQGLQFLIQYYNGEERAKGNILERFSAQQFPDLHSELNLSSLELGDSALYFCASSLAGGNTGELFFGEGSRLTVL.

The rearrangement joins TRBV6-5 to TRBJ2-2, with D maybe TRBD2 (5 bases). The CDR3 has 16 amino acids. In germline, CDR1 is MNHEY, CDR2 SVGAGI. V gave up 2 bases and J gave up 5 bases, with 15 bases separating them. The CDR3 DNA reads as TGTGCCAGCAGTTACGGCGGGTCCACGGGGACCGGGGAGCTGTTTTTT. This sequence encodes CASSYGGSTGTGELFF.

The V gene is TRBV27, the J gene TRBJ2-1, with 7 bases that match TRBD2. The CDR3 extends over 18 amino acids. The trim removed 0 bases at V and 9 bases at J, leaving 17 bases unmatched. CDR1 and CDR2 (germline): MNHEY, SMNVEV (reference sequence). CDR3 sequence: CASSLSGGKGRLRSEQFF. The CDR3 DNA reads TGTGCCAGCAGTTTATCGGGGGGGAAGGGTCGACTTAGGAGTGAGCAGTTCTTC.

The rearrangement uses TRBV18 and TRBJ2-7, with TRBD1 matching over 7 bases. Germline CDR1 and CDR2: KGHSH and LQKENI. V trimming: 6 bases; J trimming: 1 base; junction bases outside the gene matches: 6. There are 14 residues in the CDR3. The CDR3 DNA is TGTGCCAGCTCGCGAGACAGGGTATCCTACGAGCAGTACTTC. It is translated as CASSRDRVSYEQYF. Filled out from reference TRBV18 and TRBJ2-7, the complete variable domain reads NAGVMQNPRHLVRRRGQEARLRCSPMKGHSHVYWYRQLPEEGLKFMVYLQKENIIDESGMPKERFSAEFPKEGPSILRIQQVVRGDSAAYFCASSRDRVSYEQYFGPGTRLTVT.

The chain's CDR3 is CASQRPTGDYGYTF. In nucleotides, the CDR3 is TGTGCCAGCCAAAGACCCACAGGGGACTATGGCTACACCTTC. The rearrangement joins TRBV9 to TRBJ1-2, with TRBD1 identical over 7 bases. Losses at the gene ends were 7 bases for V and 3 bases for J; bases not matched to a gene: 9. This CDR3 is built from 14 residues. The germline V gene encodes CDR1 SGDLS and CDR2 YYNGEE.

The chain joins TRBV6-2 or TRBV6-3 to TRBJ1-1, with D unresolved. The CDR3 sequence is 12 residues long. Trimming left V 5 bases short and J 5 bases short, with 9 bases between. Germline assignment: CDR1 MNHEY and CDR2 SVGEGT. This CDR3 reads CASSAGRTEAFF. The CDR3 DNA follows: TGTGCCAGCAGTGCCGGGAGAACTGAAGCTTTCTTT.

The chain joins TRBV29-1 to TRBJ2-1; 13 bases match TRBD2. CDR3 size: 14 residues. Looked up from germline, CDR1 is SQVTM and CDR2 is ANQGSEA. The V and J ends lost 6 bases and 7 bases, in that order; junction bases with no gene match: 6. The CDR3, as DNA: TGCAGCGTGGGGTGGACTAGCGGGGGAAATGAGCAGTTCTTC. Translated, it gives CSVGWTSGGNEQFF.

In its sample, this clone was seen a few times. The CDR3 region is CASSRTQMGTEAFF. The CDR3, as DNA: TGTGCCAGCAGTCGGACACAAATGGGGACTGAAGCTTTCTTT. The chain joins TRBV6-2 or TRBV6-3 to TRBJ1-1; D might be TRBD1 (5 bases). V lost 5 bases, J lost 5 bases, and 15 bases lay in between. The CDR3 covers 14 residues. Germline-derived CDR1 and CDR2 are MNHEY and SVGEGT.

In its sample, this clone was seen a few times. V is TRBV3-1 (or the pseudogene TRBV3-2) and J is TRBJ1-6; 10 nucleotides match TRBD1. The CDR3 runs to 15 residues. The J segment lost 9 bases and the V segment lost 1 base, leaving 3 bases of the junction unmatched. Germline CDR1 is LGHDT and CDR2 is YNNKEL (reference sequence). This chain's CDR3 is CASSQAGQGVSPLHF. The CDR3 coding sequence is TGTGCCAGCAGCCAAGCTGGACAGGGGGTTTCACCCCTCCACTTT.

The V call is TRBV7-9, the J call TRBJ2-5; 11 bases align to TRBD1. Germline-derived CDR1 and CDR2 are SEHNR and FQNEAQ (reference sequence). The CDR3 is 16 amino acids. J gave up 5 bases and V 4 bases, and 9 bases lay outside the gene matches. This CDR3 is CASSSSGTGGFETQYF. The CDR3 nucleotides are TGTGCCAGCAGCTCCAGCGGGACAGGGGGGTTTGAGACCCAGTACTTC.

The gene calls are TRBV5-4 and TRBJ2-1; D is perhaps TRBD1 (5 bases). The germline CDR1 and CDR2 sequences are SGHNT and YYREEE (reference sequence). This CDR3 contains 13 residues. V was trimmed by 5 bases and J by 4 bases, leaving 10 bases between them. DNA of the CDR3: TGTGCCAGCAGGACGGCAGGGTACAATGAGCAGTTCTTC. This encodes CASRTAGYNEQFF.

The chain recombines TRBV5-1 with TRBJ1-1; D possibly corresponds to TRBD1 (6 bases). The CDR3 has 14 residues. V lost 7 bases and J lost 1, with 14 bases in between. Germline V gene data show CDR1 as SGHRS and CDR2 as YFSETQ. This chain's CDR3 is CASAQGSTNTEAFF. In nucleotides, the CDR3 is TGCGCCAGCGCTCAGGGGTCGACGAACACTGAAGCTTTCTTT. Together with reference TRBV5-1 and TRBJ1-1, the CDR3 gives the full variable domain: KAGVTQTPRYLIKTRGQQVTLSCSPISGHRSVSWYQQTPGQGLQFLFEYFSETQRNKGNFPGRFSGRQFSNSRSEMNVSTLELGDSALYLCASAQGSTNTEAFFGQGTRLTVV.

V is TRBV6-5 and J is TRBJ2-5, with 7 bases aligning to TRBD2. The trim removed 5 bases at V and 7 bases at J, leaving 10 bases unmatched. CDR1 and CDR2 (germline): MNHEY, SVGAGI. The CDR3 is 14 residues long. The CDR3 protein is CASSPLGGRGTQYF. CDR3 coding DNA: TGTGCCAGCAGTCCGCTGGGGGGGAGGGGGACCCAGTACTTC.

This chain connects TRBV5-6 to TRBJ2-7; the match to TRBD2 covers 12 bases. Germline CDR1 reads SGHDT; CDR2 reads YYEEEE. The CDR3 has 18 amino acids. With V trimmed by 4 bases and J by 2 bases, 13 bases remained unmatched. The CDR3 sequence is CASSPYLLLAGGAYEQYF. The CDR3 bases are TGTGCCAGCAGCCCCTACTTGCTACTAGCGGGGGGAGCCTACGAGCAGTACTTC.

V is TRBV11-3 and J is TRBJ2-5; 8 nucleotides agree with TRBD1. The CDR3 consists of 14 residues. Germline CDR1 SGHNT, CDR2 YENEEA. Trimming cost V 4 bases and J 5 bases; bases outside gene matches: 6. The CDR3 bases are TGTGCCAGCAGCTACGGGAACAGGGGGGAGACCCAGTACTTC. Translating gives CASSYGNRGETQYF.

There are a few counts of this clone. The rearrangement joins TRBV27 to TRBJ1-1, with TRBD1 matching over 7 bases. V shed 5 bases, J shed 5 bases, and the junction held 11 bases outside the gene matches. Germline V lookup: CDR1 MNHEY, CDR2 SMNVEV (reference sequence). CDR3 length equals 15 residues. Written as DNA, the CDR3 is TGTGCCAGCAGTCCCCGAAGGGGGCGCGTTACTGAAGCTTTCTTT. This translates into CASSPRRGRVTEAFF.

The rearrangement uses TRBV27 and TRBJ1-1; a possible D gene is TRBD1 (6 bases). The CDR3 sequence is 14 residues long. V gave up 4 bases and J gave up 4 bases, with 13 bases separating them. Germline CDR1 MNHEY, CDR2 SMNVEV (reference sequence). DNA of the CDR3: TGTGCCAGCAGTTCCGCAGGGGATTTCACTGAAGCTTTCTTT. Protein: CASSSAGDFTEAFF.

The chain combines TRBV2 with TRBJ2-5; D unresolved. Germline CDR1 is SNHLY and CDR2 is FYNNEI. This CDR3 spans 13 amino acids. The V gene lost 3 bases and the J gene lost 3 bases, with 8 bases spanning the gap. This chain's CDR3 is CASSEVRKETQYF. The CDR3 bases are TGTGCCAGCAGTGAGGTCAGAAAAGAGACCCAGTACTTC.

V usage is TRBV3-1 (or the pseudogene TRBV3-2) and J usage is TRBJ2-3; TRBD2 matches 9 bases. The CDR3 consists of 15 residues. CDR1 and CDR2 (germline): LGHDT, YNNKEL (reference sequence). After removal of 1 base from V and 5 bases from J, the junction contained 4 bases not matched to a gene. CDR3 sequence: CASSQGLAGRDTQYF. In DNA form, the CDR3 reads TGTGCCAGCAGCCAAGGCCTAGCGGGGAGAGATACGCAGTATTTT.